Each of the 17 T cell receptor beta chains below was sequenced from the same sample in a study of neurological immune-mediated disorders. TCRdb used MiXCR to reprocess the 5' RACE reads, holding one entry per CDR3 protein. The sample shows approximately 46,000 distinct CDR3 sequences, 10% of them seen only once. The sequencing input was PBMCs. The source is a man in his 70s with HTLV-1-associated myelopathy (HAM/TSP).

In this sample, this clonotype turned up many times. The CDR3 spells CASSPRETGIYNEQFF. For the CDR3, the DNA is TGTGCCAGCTCACCACGGGAGACAGGGATTTACAATGAGCAGTTCTTC. J is TRBJ2-1 and V is TRBV18, with 7 bases aligning to TRBD1. The germline V gene encodes CDR1 KGHSH and CDR2 LQKENI. V lost 1 base to trimming and J lost 4 bases; unmatched junction nucleotides: 7. This CDR3 has 16 amino acids. Full variable domain (remainder filled in from reference TRBV18 and TRBJ2-1): NAGVMQNPRHLVRRRGQEARLRCSPMKGHSHVYWYRQLPEEGLKFMVYLQKENIIDESGMPKERFSAEFPKEGPSILRIQQVVRGDSAAYFCASSPRETGIYNEQFFGPGTRLTVL.

This clonotype has at least ten counts. CDR3 amino acids: CASSRRLAGGAYNEQFF. For the CDR3, the DNA is TGTGCCAGCAGCAGACGACTAGCGGGAGGCGCCTACAATGAGCAGTTCTTC. This chain joins TRBV5-6 and TRBJ2-1, with 13 bases lining up with TRBD2. The trim removed 4 bases at V and 2 bases at J, leaving 6 bases unmatched. Looked up from germline, CDR1 is SGHDT and CDR2 is YYEEEE. The CDR3 is 17 residues long.

This clonotype came up many times. The chain links TRBV27 to TRBJ2-2, with D possibly being TRBD1 or TRBD2 (5 bases each). Germline-derived CDR1 and CDR2 are MNHEY and SMNVEV (reference sequence). Trimming cost V 6 bases and J 4 bases, with 12 bases left between them. The CDR3 has 14 residues. The CDR3 reads CASSVTGATGELFF. CDR3 in DNA: TGTGCCAGCAGCGTTACCGGGGCCACCGGGGAGCTGTTTTTT.

The table lists this clonotype with many counts. This sequence joins TRBV9 and TRBJ1-1, with D perhaps TRBD1 (5 bases). Germline lookup yields CDR1 SGDLS and CDR2 YYNGEE. The length of the CDR3 is 15 residues. Trimming removed 4 bases at V and 0 bases at J, with 13 bases between. The chain's CDR3 is CASSRRGALNTEAFF. In nucleotides, the CDR3 is TGTGCCAGCAGCCGAAGGGGAGCACTGAACACTGAAGCTTTCTTT.

At least ten counts were recorded for this clonotype. CDR3 sequence reads: CSAQEPSRVEQFF. The DNA for the CDR3 is TGCAGTGCCCAGGAACCTTCGAGGGTTGAGCAGTTCTTC. V is TRBV20-1 and J is TRBJ2-1, with a possible D match to TRBD2 (5 bases). Germline V gene data show CDR1 as DFQATT and CDR2 as SNEGSKA (reference sequence). The CDR3 contains 13 residues. Trimming cost V 6 bases and J 9 bases, with 18 bases left between them.

There are many counts of this clonotype. J is TRBJ2-7 and V is TRBV6-6, with TRBD2 identical over 7 bases. The V gene's germline CDR1 is MNHNY and CDR2 SVGAGI (reference sequence). V shed 2 bases, J shed 2 bases, and the junction held 6 bases outside the gene matches. The CDR3 consists of 15 residues. This chain's CDR3 is CASSYRDYGPYEQYF. The CDR3 nucleotides read TGTGCCAGCAGTTACCGGGACTACGGTCCCTACGAGCAGTACTTC.

This clonotype was detected ten times or more. CDR3 residues: CASSLEGLRLTEAFF. CDR3 nucleotides: TGTGCCAGCAGCTTGGAAGGGCTCCGACTCACTGAAGCTTTCTTT. The genes are TRBV7-2 and TRBJ1-1; D is ambiguous. CDR3 length: 15 residues. In germline, CDR1 is SGHTA, CDR2 FQGNSA. Trimming removed 3 bases at V and 4 bases at J, with 15 bases between. Based on the CDR3 plus reference TRBV7-2 and TRBJ1-1, the full variable domain is GAGVSQSPSNKVTEKGKDVELRCDPISGHTALYWYRQSLGQGLEFLIYFQGNSAPDKSGLPSDRFSAERTGGSVSTLTIQRTQQEDSAVYLCASSLEGLRLTEAFFGQGTRLTVV.

This sequence joins TRBV10-3 and TRBJ2-5; D possibly corresponds to TRBD1 (6 bases). V was shortened by 5 bases and J by 1 base, with 17 bases between the two germline ends. The CDR3 contains 16 residues. CDR1 ENHRY and CDR2 SYGVKD come from the germline V gene. CDR3 sequence reads: CAISNNFDRTQETQYF. The CDR3, as DNA: TGTGCCATCAGTAATAATTTCGACAGGACCCAAGAGACCCAGTACTTC.

In its sample, this clonotype was seen many times. The chain joins TRBV7-2 to TRBJ2-3, with D perhaps TRBD2 (5 bases). There are 14 residues in the CDR3. From germline, CDR1 is SGHTA and CDR2 FQGNSA. Deletions cut 5 bases from V and 3 bases from J, with 12 bases between. The DNA of the CDR3 is TGTGCCAGCAGCCCGCGAGGGTCAACAGATACGCAGTATTTT. This gives the protein CASSPRGSTDTQYF.

V is TRBV3-1 and J is TRBJ2-5; 9 bases match TRBD2. From germline, CDR1 is LGHDT and CDR2 YNNKEL (reference sequence). The V and J ends lost 2 bases and 0 bases, in that order; junction bases with no gene match: 4. CDR3 length equals 16 residues. The CDR3 here is CASSQRSGRNQETQYF. The CDR3 DNA is TGTGCCAGCAGCCAACGTAGCGGGAGAAACCAAGAGACCCAGTACTTC.

This clonotype was counted ten times or more. The rearrangement joins TRBV27 to TRBJ2-1; 12 bases are shared with TRBD2. Germline lookup yields CDR1 MNHEY and CDR2 SMNVEV (reference sequence). Germline trimming cut 3 bases from V and 7 bases from J; bases unmatched to any gene: 1. There are 14 residues in the CDR3. The DNA of the CDR3 is TGTGCCAGCAGTTTCGGACTAGCGGGGAATGAGCAGTTCTTC. It is translated as CASSFGLAGNEQFF.

This clonotype was detected ten times or more. V usage is TRBV27 and J usage is TRBJ2-7, with D perhaps matching TRBD2 (5 bases). CDR3 size: 16 residues. Germline V gene lookup returns CDR1 MNHEY and CDR2 SMNVEV (reference sequence). The ends were cut back, 3 bases at V and 2 bases at J, with 17 bases in the middle. CDR3 in amino acids: CASSFSGITGAYEQYF. The CDR3 DNA reads as TGTGCCAGCAGTTTTTCGGGGATCACGGGCGCCTACGAGCAGTACTTC.

The V and J genes are TRBV21-1 and TRBJ2-5; the D call of TRBD1 is as the table states it, not checked on the DNA. TRBV21-1 is marked as a pseudogene. The CDR3 loop spans 15 amino acids. The CDR3 DNA sequence: TGTGCCAGCAGCAAGGCCCTCAGGGCGGGGGAGACCCAGTACTTC. Protein: CASSKALRAGETQYF.

This clonotype was seen repeatedly, ten times or more. This chain links TRBV5-6 with TRBJ2-5, with D possibly being TRBD1 or TRBD2 (5 bases each). CDR1 is SGHDT and CDR2 is YYEEEE in the germline V gene. Trimming cost V 2 bases and J 2 bases, with 13 bases left between them. This CDR3 comprises 15 residues. The chain's CDR3 is CASSFRDGLQETQYF. In DNA, the CDR3 is TGTGCCAGCAGCTTCCGGGACGGTCTACAAGAGACCCAGTACTTC.

There are many counts of this clonotype. The chain couples TRBV7-3 to TRBJ2-3; D is perhaps TRBD2 (6 bases). The ends were cut back, 3 bases at V and 2 bases at J, with 9 bases in the middle. The germline V gene encodes CDR1 SGHTA and CDR2 FQGTGA. There are 14 residues in the CDR3. The CDR3 loop reads CASSFSGSTDTQYF. The CDR3 DNA is TGTGCCAGCAGCTTCAGCGGGTCCACAGATACGCAGTATTTT.

This clonotype was recorded many times. The V and J genes are TRBV29-1 and TRBJ2-5; the D gene is possibly TRBD1 (6 bases). Per the germline V gene, CDR1 is SQVTM and CDR2 is ANQGSEA. V lost 4 bases to trimming and J lost 1 base, with 13 bases between them. The CDR3 covers 14 residues. The chain's CDR3 is CSVGLWGLQETQYF. The CDR3 coding sequence is TGCAGCGTTGGCCTTTGGGGGCTCCAAGAGACCCAGTACTTC. Supplemented by reference TRBV29-1 and TRBJ2-5, the full variable domain reads SAVISQKPSRDICQRGTSLTIQCQVDSQVTMMFWYRQQPGQSLTLIATANQGSEATYESGFVIDKFPISRPNLTFSTLTVSNMSPEDSSIYLCSVGLWGLQETQYFGPGTRLLVL.

This clonotype was observed many times. The rearrangement uses TRBV7-2 and TRBJ2-3; unclear D gene. CDR1 and CDR2 from the germline V gene are SGHTA and FQGNSA. V shed 2 bases and J shed 0 bases, with 9 bases lying between them. The CDR3 totals 15 residues. The CDR3 DNA sequence: TGTGCCAGCAGCTTAAATGGTGTAAGCACAGATACGCAGTATTTT. This translates into CASSLNGVSTDTQYF.